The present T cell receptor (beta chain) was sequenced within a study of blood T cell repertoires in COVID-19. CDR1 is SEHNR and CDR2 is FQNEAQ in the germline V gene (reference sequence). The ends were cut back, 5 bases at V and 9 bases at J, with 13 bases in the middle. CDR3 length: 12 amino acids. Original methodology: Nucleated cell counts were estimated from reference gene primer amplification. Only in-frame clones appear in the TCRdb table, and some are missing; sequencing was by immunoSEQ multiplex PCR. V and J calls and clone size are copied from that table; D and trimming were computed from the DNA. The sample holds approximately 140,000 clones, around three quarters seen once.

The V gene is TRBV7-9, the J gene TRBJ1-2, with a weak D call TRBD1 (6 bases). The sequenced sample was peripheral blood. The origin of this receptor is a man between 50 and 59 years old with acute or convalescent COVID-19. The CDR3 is CASSRDTRRYTF. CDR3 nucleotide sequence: TGTGCCAGCAGCCGGGACACTCGTCGCTACACCTTC.